This T cell receptor (beta chain) was sequenced for a study of regulatory T cells in long-lasting Graves disease (dated by TCRdb to about 2021). Notes on the research overall: Patients with newly diagnosed Graves' disease had been on antithyroid drugs for under 3 months. This study used TCR sequencing and RNA sequencing of peripheral blood to compare persistent Graves' disease patients against newly diagnosed Graves' disease patients. The study took place in China and was registered as a clinical trial. TCR sequencing covered some 13 persistent and roughly 20 newly diagnosed Graves' disease patients, some 33 samples in total.

Library creation used multiplex PCR. Data came from an Illumina HiSeq 4000. TCR beta libraries were built with iRepertoire HTBI primers and Arm-PCR amplification of CDR3 regions. Before sequencing, the PCR products went through gel purification. The paper's data handling went like this. Gene usage analysis of CDR3 amino acid clonotypes used the roughly 60 TRBV and more than 13 TRBJ segments found across samples. COPE and FqMerger were used to merge the filtered high-quality paired reads into contigs. BLAST was used to align contigs to IMGT TRBV, TRBD and TRBJ reference genes, with CDR3 defined following IMGT. Highly expanded clones were defined as clonotypes with a frequency above 0.1%. Repertoire diversity was measured by Shannon entropy, and V-J evenness by the Gini coefficient. A clonotype found in more than one individual was treated as public. TCRdb applied fastp at Q25 and MiXCR to the public reads, then kept only in-frame beta chains. Rows with one shared CDR3 protein collapse into an entry with the most common genes and DNA. TCRdb's processing, not the authors', yielded these V and J calls. This sample lists approximately 300,000 distinct CDR3 sequences; 15% to 20% were detected once. More than 35% of the sample is in the top ten clones.

The time point label on this specimen signifies: newly diagnosed GD, antithyroid drugs for less than 3 months. For both TCR sequencing and RNA sequencing, RNA was extracted from PBMCs using TRIzol. The diagnosis of Graves' disease was made according to American Thyroid Association guidelines. Recruitment of patients was carried out at an endocrinology department in Xi'an, China. Each patient gave about 10 milliliters of peripheral blood, collected in an EDTA anticoagulant tube. PBMCs were isolated by Ficoll Paque Plus density gradient separation without further T cell sorting. An Agilent 2100 Bioanalyzer and agarose gel were used to check RNA quality, and a NanoDrop 2000 was used to measure RNA concentration. General findings and caveats noted by the study authors: Compared with newly diagnosed patients, patients with persistent Graves' disease had lower TCR Shannon entropy and fewer highly expanded clones, which suggests clonal expansion. TRBV28, TRBJ1-2 and TRBJ2-5 were preferentially used in persistent disease, while TRBV20-1 and TRBJ2-1 were favored in newly diagnosed disease. Because the primary lesion, thyroid tissue, could not be accessed, the study looked at peripheral blood alone. Sequencing and analysis were restricted to the TCR beta chain. The authors acknowledged the small sample size as a limitation that may reduce accuracy. Persistent patients shared more public clonotypes among themselves (around 3,000) than newly diagnosed patients did (approximately 970).

Looking up the germline V gene yields CDR1 MGHDK and CDR2 SYGVNS. There are 20 amino acids in the CDR3, from cysteine to phenylalanine inclusive. CDR3 DNA is the only sequence kept; it has 60 bases, read in frame from the first base. V is trimmed back by 2 bases and J by 4 bases, and the junction contains 16 bases that no gene match accounts for. This clonotype was counted between two and nine times. No antigen is known for it. Base qualities were left out, and no much larger clone turns up one base away. The sample consisted of peripheral blood mononuclear cells (PBMCs), taken at new diagnosis, from a patient treated with antithyroid drugs. Recombination connected TRBV25-1 to TRBJ2-5, with 13 bases aligning to TRBD2. This clonotype was sampled from a female donor with Graves disease. The DNA sequence follows: TGTGCCAGCAGTGAAAAGGCCTCCGGGACTAGCGGGACCGGGGGAGAGACCCAGTACTTC. This sequence encodes CASSEKASGTSGTGGETQYF.